Following are 30 T cell receptor beta chains from one sample sequenced in a study of blood T cell repertoires in COVID-19. Profiling relied on immunoSEQ multiplex PCR, and the TCRdb table lists in-frame clones only, not all of them. The data contain tens of thousands of clones, about 86% of them singletons. Sequenced material: peripheral blood. These receptors were obtained from a woman in her sixties or seventies with COVID-19, enrolled during active disease.

This clone showed up just once. The chain is built from TRBV3-1 (or the pseudogene TRBV3-2) and TRBJ1-2; TRBD1 aligns across 8 bases. In germline, CDR1 is LGHDT, CDR2 YNNKEL (reference sequence). J lost 4 bases, V lost 0 bases, and 4 bases had no gene match. The CDR3 is made up of 15 amino acids. CDR3 bases: TGTGCCAGCAGCCAAGAAAGGGACAGGTTCTATGGCTACACCTTC. This encodes CASSQERDRFYGYTF.

V usage is TRBV18 and J usage is TRBJ1-1; possibly TRBD1 for D (5 bases). Per the germline V gene, CDR1 is KGHSH and CDR2 is LQKENI. The V end lost 3 bases, the J end lost 4 bases, and 12 bases lay between the germline ends. The CDR3 is made up of 14 amino acids. CDR3 in amino acids: CASSPTFQGTEAFF. DNA for the CDR3: TGTGCCAGCTCACCCACGTTTCAGGGCACTGAAGCTTTCTTT.

The chain is built from TRBV10-2 and TRBJ1-1, with 8 nucleotides matching TRBD1. The V segment lost 0 bases and the J segment 2 bases; nucleotides outside the gene matches: 14. Germline CDR1 reads WSHSY; CDR2 reads SAAADI. The CDR3 is 19 residues long. This chain's CDR3 is CASSESMWDRSRLNTEAFF. As DNA, the CDR3 is TGCGCCAGCAGTGAGTCGATGTGGGACAGGTCAAGACTCAACACTGAAGCTTTCTTT.

Note on this clone: One end of the junction does not line up with germline, which may come from a read error. The chain employs TRBV29-1 and TRBJ2-7, with a possible D match to TRBD2 (5 bases). The V gene's germline CDR1 is SQVTM and CDR2 ANQGSEA. The CDR3 runs to 15 residues. The CDR3 loop is CSVVHEGSPSFEQYF. The CDR3, as DNA: TGCAGCGTTGTCCATGAGGGCTCCCCTTCCTTCGAGCAGTACTTC.

This clone was seen just once. CDR3 sequence: CASSPGTSGNQETQYF. The CDR3 DNA follows: TGTGCCAGCAGCCCCGGGACTAGCGGGAACCAAGAGACCCAGTACTTC. J is TRBJ2-5 and V is TRBV13; 13 nucleotides align to TRBD2. J gave up 0 bases and V 5 bases, and 3 bases lay outside the gene matches. This CDR3 is built from 16 residues. Germline V gene sequence: CDR1 PRHDT, CDR2 FYEKMQ (reference sequence).

V and J are TRBV12-3 or TRBV12-4 and TRBJ1-1, with TRBD1 as a possible D gene (5 bases). V was trimmed by 7 bases and J by 1 base, leaving 10 bases between them. This CDR3 comprises 13 residues. CDR3 nucleotide sequence: TGTGCCAGCACCCTGGGGCAGAACACTGAAGCTTTCTTT. Amino acids: CASTLGQNTEAFF.

In its sample, this clone was seen a few times. The chain links TRBV9 to TRBJ1-5, with D maybe TRBD1 (6 bases). The CDR3 length is 15 residues. Trimming took off 4 bases at V and 0 bases at J, with 11 bases between the two ends. Germline-derived CDR1 and CDR2 are SGDLS and YYNGEE. The CDR3 bases are TGTGCCAGCAGCCTGGGGGCAAATAGCAATCAGCCCCAGCATTTT. Translating it yields CASSLGANSNQPQHF. Together with reference TRBV9 and TRBJ1-5, the CDR3 gives the full variable domain: DSGVTQTPKHLITATGQRVTLRCSPRSGDLSVYWYQQSLDQGLQFLIQYYNGEERAKGNILERFSAQQFPDLHSELNLSSLELGDSALYFCASSLGANSNQPQHFGDGTRLSIL.

The gene calls are TRBV6-1 and TRBJ1-2; 7 positions agree with TRBD1. The CDR3 sequence is 13 residues long. V trimming: 6 bases; J trimming: 7 bases; junction bases outside the gene matches: 8. CDR1 MNHNS and CDR2 SASEGT come from the germline V gene. The CDR3 protein is CASSRQGAAGYTF. CDR3 nucleotide sequence: TGTGCCAGCAGCCGACAGGGAGCGGCTGGCTACACCTTC.

In this sample, this clone turned up once. The rearrangement joins TRBV7-6 to TRBJ2-3; the match to TRBD1 covers 12 bases. The ends lost 5 bases at V and 6 bases at J; junction bases unmatched: 6. Per the germline V gene, CDR1 is SGHVS and CDR2 is FNYEAQ. The CDR3 is 15 residues long. The CDR3 region has the DNA TGTGCCAGCAGCCGGGGACAGGGGGCGGTTGATACGCAGTATTTT. This codes for CASSRGQGAVDTQYF.

The chain couples TRBV28 to TRBJ1-5; D is undetermined. The CDR3 has 13 amino acids. Trimming removed 8 bases at V and 7 bases at J, with 15 bases between. Germline CDR1 is MDHEN and CDR2 is SYDVKM. The CDR3 here is CASERRSSQPQHF. CDR3 DNA: TGTGCCAGCGAAAGGAGGAGCTCACAGCCCCAGCATTTT.

The chain carries TRBV7-8 and TRBJ2-1; 11 bases agree with TRBD2. Trimming removed 4 bases from V and 8 bases from J; junction bases left unmatched: 13. The CDR3 runs 17 residues. Germline V gene lookup returns CDR1 SGHVS and CDR2 FQNEAQ. CDR3 amino acids: CASSSEIAGGPGDEQFF. As DNA, the CDR3 is TGTGCCAGCAGCTCGGAAATAGCGGGAGGGCCAGGGGATGAGCAGTTCTTC.

CDR3: CASRIAGGELFF. CDR3 nucleotides: TGTGCCAGCAGAATAGCGGGCGGGGAGCTGTTTTTT. The V and J genes are TRBV12-3 or TRBV12-4 and TRBJ2-2, with 7 bases matching TRBD2. This CDR3 has 12 amino acids. V was clipped by 6 bases and J by 7 bases; unmatched bases: 2.

The J gene is TRBJ1-2, the V gene TRBV6-6; D is possibly TRBD1 (5 bases). Per the germline V gene, CDR1 is MNHNY and CDR2 is SVGAGI (reference sequence). The CDR3 has 16 residues. V gave up 5 bases and J gave up 5 bases, with 21 bases separating them. The chain's CDR3 is CASSVRDSWIGYGYTF. The CDR3, as DNA: TGTGCCAGCAGTGTACGGGACTCCTGGATTGGGTATGGCTACACCTTC.

The chain uses TRBV11-2 and TRBJ1-2; 9 positions agree with TRBD1. Germline V CDR1 and CDR2: SGHAT, FQNNGV. CDR3 size: 16 residues. V lost 1 base, J lost 10 bases, and 13 bases stayed unmatched. DNA for the CDR3: TGTGCCAGCAGCTTAGGTCTAGGGGACAGGGTTTTGAACTACACCTTC. Protein sequence: CASSLGLGDRVLNYTF. The complete variable domain, with remaining parts taken from reference TRBV11-2 and TRBJ1-2, reads EAGVAQSPRYKIIEKRQSVAFWCNPISGHATLYWYQQILGQGPKLLIQFQNNGVVDDSQLPKDRFSAERLKGVDSTLKIQPAKLEDSAVYLCASSLGLGDRVLNYTFGSGTRLTVV.

The gene calls are TRBV6-5 and TRBJ1-2; perhaps TRBD1 as D (5 bases). The CDR3 covers 14 residues. Germline loops: CDR1 MNHEY, CDR2 SVGAGI. The V gene lost 6 bases and the J gene lost 6 bases, with 17 bases spanning the gap. The CDR3 region has the DNA TGTGCCAGCAGATTGACAGTCGTAGGCGATGGCTACACCTTC. It specifies CASRLTVVGDGYTF.

This sequence joins TRBV5-8 and TRBJ1-4, with D possibly TRBD1 on 5 matching bases. Trimming took off 1 base at V and 6 bases at J, with 19 bases between the two ends. The CDR3 loop spans 17 amino acids. The V gene's germline CDR1 is SGHTS and CDR2 YDEGEE. CDR3 amino acids: CASSLFSGGDVYEKLFF. CDR3 sequence (DNA): TGTGCCAGCAGCTTGTTTTCCGGGGGGGATGTGTATGAAAAACTGTTTTTT. Based on the CDR3 plus reference TRBV5-8 and TRBJ1-4, the full variable domain is EAGVTQSPTHLIKTRGQQATLRCSPISGHTSVYWYQQALGLGLQFLLWYDEGEERNRGNFPPRFSGRQFPNYSSELNVNALELEDSALYLCASSLFSGGDVYEKLFFGSGTQLSVL.

Only a few counts were recorded for this clone. This chain uses TRBV24-1 with TRBJ2-1; TRBD1 matches 8 bases. The V gene's germline CDR1 is KGHDR and CDR2 SFDVKD. The V segment lost 3 bases and the J segment 6 bases; nucleotides outside the gene matches: 6. CDR3 length equals 15 residues. CDR3 nucleotides: TGTGCCACCAGTGATCCGGCAGGGGGCGGCAATGAGCAGTTCTTC. Amino acid sequence: CATSDPAGGGNEQFF.

The chain recombines TRBV11-2 with TRBJ1-4; no reliable D call. V dropped 1 base and J dropped 3 bases, with 15 bases sitting between them. CDR1 is SGHAT and CDR2 is FQNNGV in the germline V gene. The CDR3 has 17 residues. This CDR3 is CASSLAAGTTANEKLFF. The DNA for the CDR3 is TGTGCCAGCAGCTTAGCCGCCGGTACTACGGCTAATGAAAAACTGTTTTTT.

V gene TRBV9 combines with J gene TRBJ2-1; TRBD2 aligns across 12 bases. This CDR3 has 16 amino acids. Germline V gives CDR1 SGDLS, CDR2 YYNGEE. Losses at the gene ends were 4 bases for V and 7 bases for J; bases not matched to a gene: 9. This CDR3 is CASSPPGLAGKNEQFF. Here the CDR3 DNA reads TGTGCCAGCAGCCCACCGGGACTAGCGGGTAAAAATGAGCAGTTCTTC. The full variable domain, with the rest looked up from reference TRBV9 and TRBJ2-1, is DSGVTQTPKHLITATGQRVTLRCSPRSGDLSVYWYQQSLDQGLQFLIQYYNGEERAKGNILERFSAQQFPDLHSELNLSSLELGDSALYFCASSPPGLAGKNEQFFGPGTRLTVL.

This chain links TRBV28 with TRBJ2-7, with D perhaps TRBD2 (6 bases). V lost 2 bases and J 3 bases, leaving 11 bases between the germline ends. CDR1 and CDR2 (germline): MDHEN, SYDVKM. The CDR3 sequence is 14 residues long. CDR3 amino acids: CASSLRRDRYEQYF. DNA of the CDR3: TGTGCCAGCAGTTTAAGGCGGGATCGCTACGAGCAGTACTTC.

V usage is TRBV6-5 and J usage is TRBJ1-5; D uncertain. This CDR3 region has 15 residues. Trimming took 4 bases from V and 7 from J, leaving 17 bases between them. The germline V gene encodes CDR1 MNHEY and CDR2 SVGAGI. The CDR3, as DNA: TGTGCCAGCAGTTCTACGAACCTAGGAGGCCAGCCCCAGCATTTT. Translated: CASSSTNLGGQPQHF.

The chain has TRBV27 and TRBJ2-5; 9 bases are a match to TRBD2. The ends lost 3 bases at V and 1 base at J; junction bases unmatched: 3. CDR3 length: 15 residues. CDR1 and CDR2 from the germline V gene are MNHEY and SMNVEV (reference sequence). Here the CDR3 DNA reads TGTGCCAGCAGTTTGTATAGCGGGAGCCAAGAGACCCAGTACTTC. It encodes CASSLYSGSQETQYF.

V gene TRBV7-2 combines with J gene TRBJ2-1, with D possibly being TRBD2 (5 bases). V lost 0 bases and J 5 bases, leaving 14 bases between the germline ends. The CDR3 loop spans 16 amino acids. Germline CDR1 SGHTA, CDR2 FQGNSA. CDR3 nucleotides: TGTGCCAGCAGCTTAGCGGCGCCTAGCCCCAACAATGAGCAGTTCTTC. Translated, it gives CASSLAAPSPNNEQFF.

The chain couples TRBV6-6 to TRBJ1-5, with D perhaps matching TRBD1 (6 bases). Germline V lookup: CDR1 MNHNY, CDR2 SVGAGI (reference sequence). The ends were cut back, 7 bases at V and 9 bases at J, with 16 bases in the middle. This CDR3 spans 13 amino acids. CDR3 residues: CASTLGRGRPQHF. In DNA form, the CDR3 reads TGTGCCAGCACCCTGGGCAGGGGCCGGCCCCAGCATTTT.

Only one count was recorded for this clone. The chain couples TRBV6-4 to TRBJ1-6, with D hard to call. V lost 1 base and J lost 19, with 20 bases in between. The CDR3 has 14 amino acids. CDR1 MRHNA and CDR2 SNTAGT come from the germline V gene. The CDR3 here is CASSDWATSFLLHF. The CDR3 DNA is TGTGCCAGCAGTGACTGGGCGACAAGCTTCCTACTTCACTTT.

In this sample, this clone turned up a few times. The chain couples TRBV27 to TRBJ1-2; tentatively, D is TRBD1 (5 bases). V gave up 2 bases and J gave up 4 bases, with 14 bases separating them. Germline V CDR1 and CDR2: MNHEY, SMNVEV (reference sequence). There are 15 residues in the CDR3. CDR3 nucleotide sequence: TGTGCCAGCAGTTTAAGGGGCACAACGCTCTATGGCTACACCTTC. It specifies CASSLRGTTLYGYTF.

The table lists this clone with a few counts. The V and J genes are TRBV30 and TRBJ2-1; 9 positions agree with TRBD2. From germline, CDR1 is GTSNPN and CDR2 SVGIG (reference sequence). This CDR3 spans 18 amino acids. V was pared by 2 bases and J by 1 base, with 12 bases of the junction left unmatched. Written as DNA, the CDR3 is TGTGCCTGGAGTAGACCCGGGACTAGCACATTTTCCTACAATGAGCAGTTCTTC. Protein sequence: CAWSRPGTSTFSYNEQFF.

The chain joins TRBV7-2 to TRBJ1-2; D might be TRBD1 (5 bases). The germline V and J ends were trimmed by 3 bases and 4 bases, with 12 bases remaining between them. The germline gives CDR1 SGHTA, CDR2 FQGNSA. The CDR3 consists of 14 residues. The DNA of the CDR3 is TGTGCCAGCAGCTTGGGCAGGGTTGGCTATGGCTACACCTTC. Amino acid sequence: CASSLGRVGYGYTF.

The chain recombines TRBV19 with TRBJ2-1, with 7 bases matching TRBD1. Germline V gene data show CDR1 as LNHDA and CDR2 as SQIVND (reference sequence). Trimming at V came to 3 bases and at J to 8 bases, leaving 4 bases not matched to a gene. The CDR3 covers 13 residues. The CDR3 loop is CASSIFQGDEQFF. The CDR3 DNA reads TGTGCCAGTAGTATTTTTCAGGGGGATGAGCAGTTCTTC.

As to this clone: The same CDR3 arises from other DNA sequences in this sample as well. The chain has TRBV29-1 and TRBJ1-1; D is perhaps TRBD1 (5 bases). Looked up from germline, CDR1 is SQVTM and CDR2 is ANQGSEA. V lost 3 bases, J lost 1 base, and 9 bases lay in between. This CDR3 region has 13 residues. The CDR3 sequence: CSVDGQGNTEAFF. The CDR3, as DNA: TGCAGCGTTGACGGGCAGGGGAACACTGAAGCTTTCTTT. Supplemented by reference TRBV29-1 and TRBJ1-1, the full variable domain reads SAVISQKPSRDICQRGTSLTIQCQVDSQVTMMFWYRQQPGQSLTLIATANQGSEATYESGFVIDKFPISRPNLTFSTLTVSNMSPEDSSIYLCSVDGQGNTEAFFGQGTRLTVV.